This TCR beta chain was obtained from a study of OX40 agonist ivuxolimab in advanced cancers. Study information: The patients' treatment was ivuxolimab, an agonistic anti-OX40 (CD134) antibody. The mean age was around 56 years, ranging from about 23 to 79, with 65% to 85% of participants male. Allowance was made for prior anti-PD-1, anti-PD-L1 or anti-CTLA-4 therapy, and around 41% had some.

Assay used: immunoSEQ multiplex PCR; TCRdb lists only in-frame clones, some missing. The sample shows about 72,000 clones, 89% of them seen only once. Comment on this clone: Its antigen remains unidentified.

This CDR3 is built from 13 residues. Trimming pared 4 bases from V and 3 bases from J, leaving 4 bases between. Germline V lookup: CDR1 SEHNR, CDR2 FQNEAQ (reference sequence). Study-level points and caveats: Blood T cells, both CD4+ and CD8+, expanded clonally by week 6 at 0.1 to 3.0 mg/kg.

The sequence was obtained from an adult with an advanced solid tumor such as melanoma, head and neck, liver or kidney cancer. The rearrangement links TRBV7-9 to TRBJ2-6; D remains ambiguous. This specimen consisted of CD4+ or CD8+ T cells sorted from blood, obtained in a trial of the OX40 agonist ivuxolimab. The CDR3 DNA reads as TGTGCCAGCAGCTCCCTTGGGGCCAACGTCCTGACTTTC. It translates to CASSSLGANVLTF. Together with reference TRBV7-9 and TRBJ2-6, the CDR3 gives the full variable domain: DTGVSQNPRHKITKRGQNVTFRCDPISEHNRLYWYRQTLGQGPEFLTYFQNEAQLEKSRLLSDRFSAERPKGSFSTLEIQRTEQGDSAMYLCASSSLGANVLTFGAGSRLTVL.